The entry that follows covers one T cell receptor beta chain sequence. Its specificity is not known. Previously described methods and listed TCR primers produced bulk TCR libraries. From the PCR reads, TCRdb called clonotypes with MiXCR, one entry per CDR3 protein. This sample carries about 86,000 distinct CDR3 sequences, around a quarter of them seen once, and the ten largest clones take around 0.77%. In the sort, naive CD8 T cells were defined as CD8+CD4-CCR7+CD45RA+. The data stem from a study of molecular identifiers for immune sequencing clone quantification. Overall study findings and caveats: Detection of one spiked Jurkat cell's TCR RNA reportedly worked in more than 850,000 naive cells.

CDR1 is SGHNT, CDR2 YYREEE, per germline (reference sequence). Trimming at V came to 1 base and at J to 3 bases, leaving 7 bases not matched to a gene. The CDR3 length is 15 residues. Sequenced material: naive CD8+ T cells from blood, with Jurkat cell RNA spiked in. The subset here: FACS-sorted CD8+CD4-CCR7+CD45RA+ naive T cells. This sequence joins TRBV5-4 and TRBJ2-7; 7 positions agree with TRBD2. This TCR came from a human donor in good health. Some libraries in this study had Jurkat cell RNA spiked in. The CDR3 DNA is TGTGCCAGCAGCTTGTTATCGGGAGGCCTCTACGAGCAGTACTTC. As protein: CASSLLSGGLYEQYF.